This T cell receptor beta chain appears in the sequencing data of a study of cytomegalovirus exposure and HLA in healthy donors. General observations from the study: There was a cluster of highly shared sequence variants that was likely a sequencing artifact.

The CDR3 contains 14 residues. Germline trimming cut 3 bases from V and 4 bases from J; bases unmatched to any gene: 3. CDR1 is ENHRY and CDR2 is SYGVKD in the germline V gene. About this clone itself: Its matching antigen is unknown.

A multiplex PCR was run with 60 Vbeta primers and 13 Jbeta primers. TCRdb's table, derived via immunoSEQ multiplex PCR, lists solely in-frame clones and lacks some. Of 210,000 or so clones detected, around 80% appear once; the ten largest clones hold under 0.8%. This receptor was identified in a young man in good health and CMV-seronegative. Input material: PBMCs. The chain links TRBV10-3 to TRBJ2-3; TRBD1 matches 8 bases. The CDR3 spells CAISEGQGPDTQYF. The CDR3, as DNA: TGTGCCATCAGTGAAGGACAGGGACCAGATACGCAGTATTTT.